These 5 T cell receptor beta chains originate from one sample sequenced in a study of shared clonotypes between healthy human individuals (dated by TCRdb to 2019 to 2021). For the CD8 naive samples, CD45RO-negative cells were positively selected for CCR7, yielding a CD45RA+CCR7+ population from which TemRA cells were excluded. The protocol used for the library was the immunoSEQ multiplex PCR assay. Entries here come from immuneACCESS through TCRdb and include only in-frame sequences with V and J called. Some clones fail to appear in such tables; in the studies checked, an unresolved V gene covers under half of the shortfall, and the cause of the remainder is unknown. The sample table holds 700,000 to 950,000 clones, of which 96% were seen once. Clones ranked in the top ten supply about 0.22% of the sample. Sequenced input: naive CD8+ T cells sorted from blood. According to the study, the label for this sample's cell subset or site signals: CD45RA+CCR7+. The receptors stem from a man aged 25-40 years in good health.

With respect to this clone: The same CDR3 arises from other DNA sequences in this sample as well. The V and J genes are TRBV19 and TRBJ2-1; possibly TRBD2 for D (6 bases). Trimming removed 3 bases at V and 0 bases at J, with 9 bases between. The CDR3 has 15 residues. The germline V gene has CDR1 LNHDA and CDR2 SQIVND (reference sequence). CDR3 sequence reads: CASSIGGTSYNEQFF. In DNA form, the CDR3 reads TGTGCCAGTAGTATTGGGGGGACCTCCTACAATGAGCAGTTCTTC.

V and J are TRBV21-1 and TRBJ2-7. TRBV21-1 is a pseudogene. The CDR3 totals 15 residues. DNA for the CDR3: TGTGCCAGCAGCTCGGCTATCAATTCGTTAGGCGAGCAGTACTTC. Protein sequence: CASSSAINSLGEQYF.

The chain joins TRBV10-3 to TRBJ2-7, with D tentatively TRBD1 or TRBD2 (6 bases each). V dropped 7 bases and J dropped 4 bases, with 17 bases sitting between them. CDR3 length equals 14 residues. The germline V gene encodes CDR1 ENHRY and CDR2 SYGVKD. CDR3 DNA: TGTGCCATCAAGGAGGGGGGCAGCGCTTACGAGCAGTACTTC. This encodes CAIKEGGSAYEQYF.

V gene TRBV5-5 combines with J gene TRBJ2-1; the D gene is possibly TRBD2 (6 bases). Germline CDR1 reads SGHKS; CDR2 reads YYEKEE (reference sequence). With 4 bases removed from V and 4 bases from J, the gap between germline ends came to 12 bases. This CDR3 region has 14 residues. CDR3 region: CASSLSGRYNEQFF. The CDR3 DNA reads as TGTGCCAGCAGCCTTAGCGGAAGATACAATGAGCAGTTCTTC.

The chain couples TRBV7-9 to TRBJ1-3; D gene uncertain. Between the trimmed V and J ends, which lost 1 base and 0 bases, there was a span of 10 bases. The CDR3 spans 16 residues. Germline V gives CDR1 SEHNR, CDR2 FQNEAQ (reference sequence). As DNA, the CDR3 is TGTGCCAGCAGCTTAGACGACCCTAACTCTGGAAACACCATATATTTT. This codes for CASSLDDPNSGNTIYF.